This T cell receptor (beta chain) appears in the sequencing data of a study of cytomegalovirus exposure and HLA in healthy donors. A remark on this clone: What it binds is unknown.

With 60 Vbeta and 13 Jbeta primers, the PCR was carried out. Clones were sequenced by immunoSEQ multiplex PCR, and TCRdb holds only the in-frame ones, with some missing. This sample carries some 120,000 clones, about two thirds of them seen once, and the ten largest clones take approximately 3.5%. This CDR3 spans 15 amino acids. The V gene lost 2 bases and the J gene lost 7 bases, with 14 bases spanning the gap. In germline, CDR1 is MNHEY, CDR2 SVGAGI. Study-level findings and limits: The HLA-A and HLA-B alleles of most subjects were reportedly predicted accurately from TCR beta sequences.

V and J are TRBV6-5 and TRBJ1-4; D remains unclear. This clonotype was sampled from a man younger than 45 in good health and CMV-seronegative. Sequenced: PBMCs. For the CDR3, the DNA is TGTGCCAGCAGTTACGGGAGGCGGGGAAGTGAAAAACTGTTTTTT. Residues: CASSYGRRGSEKLFF.